This T cell receptor (beta chain) is from a study of shared clonotypes between healthy human individuals. The CDR3 has 15 amino acids. Sequencing used immunoSEQ multiplex PCR; TCRdb keeps in-frame clones, though not all of them. The sample includes around 1.1 million clones, approximately 80% of them seen just once. This receptor was identified in a man aged 18 to 35 in good health. Some clones in this sample may be carry-over from other donors' samples. This chain connects TRBV21-1 to TRBJ2-3; the table names TRBD2, a call not compared with the DNA. TRBV21-1 is deemed a pseudogene. Sequenced: memory CD4+ T cells from PBMCs. Subset reported: CD45RA-negative fraction. The CDR3 loop reads CASSARPPRTISQYF. CDR3 sequence (DNA): TGTGCCAGCAGCGCTAGACCGCCCCGGACTATATCGCAGTATTTT.